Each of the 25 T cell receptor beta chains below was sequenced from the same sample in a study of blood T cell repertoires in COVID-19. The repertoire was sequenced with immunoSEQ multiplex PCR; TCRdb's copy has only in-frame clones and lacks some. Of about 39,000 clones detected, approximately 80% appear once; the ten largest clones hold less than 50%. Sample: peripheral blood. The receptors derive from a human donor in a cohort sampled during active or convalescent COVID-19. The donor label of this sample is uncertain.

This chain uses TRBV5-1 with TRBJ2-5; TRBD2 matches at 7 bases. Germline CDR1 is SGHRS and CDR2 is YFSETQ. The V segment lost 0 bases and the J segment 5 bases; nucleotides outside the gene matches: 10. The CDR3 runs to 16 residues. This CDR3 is CASSLDRIGGGETQYF. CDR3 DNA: TGCGCCAGCAGCTTGGATCGGATCGGGGGAGGGGAGACCCAGTACTTC.

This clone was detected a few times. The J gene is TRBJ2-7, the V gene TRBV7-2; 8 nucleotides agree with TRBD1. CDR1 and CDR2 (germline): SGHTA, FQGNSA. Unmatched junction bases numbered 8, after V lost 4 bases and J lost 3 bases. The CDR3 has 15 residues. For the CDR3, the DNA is TGTGCCAGCAGCTCCCGCGGGACAGGCGGCTACGAGCAGTACTTC. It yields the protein CASSSRGTGGYEQYF.

The CDR3 coding sequence is TGTGCCAGCAGCCAAGATCTACAAGGGGCGACCCAGTACTTC. Its protein product is CASSQDLQGATQYF. The rearrangement joins TRBV3-1 (or the pseudogene TRBV3-2) to TRBJ2-5, with D perhaps matching TRBD1 (5 bases). Trimming removed 0 bases at V and 7 bases at J, with 12 bases between. The germline gives CDR1 LGHDT, CDR2 YNNKEL (reference sequence). CDR3 length: 14 residues.

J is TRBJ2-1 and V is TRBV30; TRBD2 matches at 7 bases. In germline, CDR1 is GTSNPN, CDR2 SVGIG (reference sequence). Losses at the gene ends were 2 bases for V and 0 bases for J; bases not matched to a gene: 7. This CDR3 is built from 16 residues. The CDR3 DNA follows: TGTGCCTGGAGTACCCGGGAGGCGAGCTCCTACAATGAGCAGTTCTTC. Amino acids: CAWSTREASSYNEQFF.

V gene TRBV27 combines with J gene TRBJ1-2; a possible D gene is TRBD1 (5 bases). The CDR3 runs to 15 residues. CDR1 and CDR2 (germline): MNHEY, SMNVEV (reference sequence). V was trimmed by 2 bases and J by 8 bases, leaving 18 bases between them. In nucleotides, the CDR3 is TGTGCCAGCAGTTTAGGGGGGTTGGGTATAGGGGGCTACACCTTC. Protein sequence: CASSLGGLGIGGYTF.

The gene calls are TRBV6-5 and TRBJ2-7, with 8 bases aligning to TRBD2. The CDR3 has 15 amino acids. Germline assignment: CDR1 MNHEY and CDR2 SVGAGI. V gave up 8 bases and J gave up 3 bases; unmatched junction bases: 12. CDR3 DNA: TGTGCCAGCGGAGAAACCGGGACTAGGGGCTACGAGCAGTACTTC. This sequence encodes CASGETGTRGYEQYF.

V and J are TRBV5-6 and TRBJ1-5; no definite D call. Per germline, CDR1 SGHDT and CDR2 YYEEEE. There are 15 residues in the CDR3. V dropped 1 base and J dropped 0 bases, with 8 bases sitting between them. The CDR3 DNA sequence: TGTGCCAGCAGCTTGCAGGTCTATAGCAATCAGCCCCAGCATTTT. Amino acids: CASSLQVYSNQPQHF.

DNA for the CDR3: TGTGCCAGCAGTGAAATCCCAACGAGAGGGATAGCCCGCACAGATACGCAGTATTTT. As protein: CASSEIPTRGIARTDTQYF. This sequence joins TRBV2 and TRBJ2-3, with D tentatively TRBD2 (5 bases). CDR3 length equals 19 residues. Germline-derived CDR1 and CDR2 are SNHLY and FYNNEI. V gave up 2 bases and J gave up 1 base, with 22 bases separating them. Together with reference TRBV2 and TRBJ2-3, the CDR3 gives the full variable domain: EPEVTQTPSHQVTQMGQEVILRCVPISNHLYFYWYRQILGQKVEFLVSFYNNEISEKSEIFDDQFSVERPDGSNFTLKIRSTKLEDSAMYFCASSEIPTRGIARTDTQYFGPGTRLTVL.

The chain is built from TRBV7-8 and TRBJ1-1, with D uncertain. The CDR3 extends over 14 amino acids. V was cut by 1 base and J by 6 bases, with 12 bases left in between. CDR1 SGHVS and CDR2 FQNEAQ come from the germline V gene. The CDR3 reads CASSLVRGRAEAFF. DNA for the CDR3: TGTGCCAGCAGCTTAGTGCGGGGAAGGGCTGAAGCTTTCTTT.

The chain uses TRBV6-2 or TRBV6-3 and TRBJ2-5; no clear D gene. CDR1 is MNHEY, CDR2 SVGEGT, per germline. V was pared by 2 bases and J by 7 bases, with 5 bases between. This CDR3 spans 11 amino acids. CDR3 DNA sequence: TGTGCCAGCAGTTACATAGCGACCCAGTACTTC. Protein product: CASSYIATQYF.

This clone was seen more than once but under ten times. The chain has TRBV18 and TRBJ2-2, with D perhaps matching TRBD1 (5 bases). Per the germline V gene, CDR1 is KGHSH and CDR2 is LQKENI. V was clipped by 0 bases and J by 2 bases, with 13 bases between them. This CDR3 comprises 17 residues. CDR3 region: CASSPPSLGLNTGELFF. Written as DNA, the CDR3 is TGTGCCAGCTCACCACCGAGTTTGGGGCTTAACACCGGGGAGCTGTTTTTT.

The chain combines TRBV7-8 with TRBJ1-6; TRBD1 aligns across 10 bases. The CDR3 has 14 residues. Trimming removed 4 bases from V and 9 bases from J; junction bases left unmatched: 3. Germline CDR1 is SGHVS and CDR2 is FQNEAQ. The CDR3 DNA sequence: TGTGCCAGCAGCTCCGGGACAGGGGTTTCACCCCTCCACTTT. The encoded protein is CASSSGTGVSPLHF.

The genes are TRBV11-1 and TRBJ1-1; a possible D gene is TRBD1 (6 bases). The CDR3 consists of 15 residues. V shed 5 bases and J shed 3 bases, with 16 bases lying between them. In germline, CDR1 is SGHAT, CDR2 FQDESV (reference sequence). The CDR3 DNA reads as TGTGCCAGCAGCCCTGCATCAGGGGAGTACACTGAAGCTTTCTTT. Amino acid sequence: CASSPASGEYTEAFF.

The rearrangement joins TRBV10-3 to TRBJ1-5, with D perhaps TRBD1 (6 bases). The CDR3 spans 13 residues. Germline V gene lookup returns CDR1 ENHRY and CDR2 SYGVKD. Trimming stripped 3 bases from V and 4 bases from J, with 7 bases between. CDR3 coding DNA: TGTGCCATCAGTGAAAGGGGGAATCAGCCCCAGCATTTT. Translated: CAISERGNQPQHF.

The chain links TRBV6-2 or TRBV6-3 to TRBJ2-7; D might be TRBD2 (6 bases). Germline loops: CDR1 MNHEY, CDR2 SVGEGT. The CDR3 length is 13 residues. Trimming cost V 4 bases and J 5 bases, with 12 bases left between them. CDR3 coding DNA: TGTGCCAGCAGTTCGATGGGAGGTCACGAGCAGTACTTC. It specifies CASSSMGGHEQYF.

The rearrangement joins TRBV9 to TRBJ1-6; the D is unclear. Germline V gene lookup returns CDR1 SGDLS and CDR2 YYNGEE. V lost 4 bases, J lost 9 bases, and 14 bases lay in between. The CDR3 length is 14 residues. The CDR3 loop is CASSPPGGISPLHF. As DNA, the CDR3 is TGTGCCAGCAGCCCCCCCGGAGGAATTTCACCCCTCCACTTT.

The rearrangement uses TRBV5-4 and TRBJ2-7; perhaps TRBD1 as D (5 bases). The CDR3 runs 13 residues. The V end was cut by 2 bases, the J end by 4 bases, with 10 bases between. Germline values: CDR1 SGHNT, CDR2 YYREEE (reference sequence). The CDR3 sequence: CASSLDSRYEQYF. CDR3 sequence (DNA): TGTGCCAGCAGCTTAGACAGCCGATACGAGCAGTACTTC.

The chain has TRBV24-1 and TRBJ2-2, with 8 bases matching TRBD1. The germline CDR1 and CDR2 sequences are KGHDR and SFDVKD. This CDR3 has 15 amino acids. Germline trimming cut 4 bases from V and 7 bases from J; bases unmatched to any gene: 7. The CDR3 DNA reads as TGTGCCACCAGTGAAATCGGGACAGGACTCGGGGAGCTGTTTTTT. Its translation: CATSEIGTGLGELFF.

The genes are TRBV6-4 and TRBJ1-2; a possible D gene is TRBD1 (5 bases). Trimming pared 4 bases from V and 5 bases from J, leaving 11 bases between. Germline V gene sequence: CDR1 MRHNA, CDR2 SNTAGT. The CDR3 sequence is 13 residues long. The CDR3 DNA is TGTGCCAGCAGTGCTTCGGGGGGGTATGGCTACACCTTC. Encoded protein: CASSASGGYGYTF.

The CDR3 nucleotides read TGTGCCAGTACGACAGCCTCATCCCATGAGCAGTTCTTC. Its protein product is CASTTASSHEQFF. The rearrangement uses TRBV12-3 or TRBV12-4 and TRBJ2-1; TRBD1 might be the D (5 bases). This CDR3 is built from 13 residues. Trimming removed 9 bases from V and 8 bases from J, with 17 bases in between.

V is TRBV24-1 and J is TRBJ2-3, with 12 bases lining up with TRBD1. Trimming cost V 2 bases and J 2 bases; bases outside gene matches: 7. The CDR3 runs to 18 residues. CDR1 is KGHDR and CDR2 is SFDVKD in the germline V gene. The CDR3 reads CATSDYGTGGRHTDTQYF. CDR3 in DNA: TGTGCCACCAGTGATTACGGGACAGGGGGCAGACACACAGATACGCAGTATTTT.

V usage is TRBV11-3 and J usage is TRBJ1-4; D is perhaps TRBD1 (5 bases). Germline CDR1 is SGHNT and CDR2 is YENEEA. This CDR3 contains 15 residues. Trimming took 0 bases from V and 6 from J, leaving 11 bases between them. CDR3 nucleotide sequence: TGTGCCAGCAGCTTAGATCTGGGGCAGGATGAAAAACTGTTTTTT. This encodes CASSLDLGQDEKLFF.

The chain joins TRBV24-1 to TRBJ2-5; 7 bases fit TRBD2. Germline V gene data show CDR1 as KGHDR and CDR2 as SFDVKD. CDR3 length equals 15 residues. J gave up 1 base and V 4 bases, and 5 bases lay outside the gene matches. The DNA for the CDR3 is TGTGCCACCAGTGAAAGCGGGACTCTCCAAGAGACCCAGTACTTC. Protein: CATSESGTLQETQYF.

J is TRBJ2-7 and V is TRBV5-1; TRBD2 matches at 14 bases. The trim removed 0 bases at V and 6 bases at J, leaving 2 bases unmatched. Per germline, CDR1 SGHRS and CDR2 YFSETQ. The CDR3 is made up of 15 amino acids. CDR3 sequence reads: CASSLGTSGGFEQYF. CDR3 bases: TGCGCCAGCAGCTTGGGGACTAGCGGGGGGTTCGAGCAGTACTTC.

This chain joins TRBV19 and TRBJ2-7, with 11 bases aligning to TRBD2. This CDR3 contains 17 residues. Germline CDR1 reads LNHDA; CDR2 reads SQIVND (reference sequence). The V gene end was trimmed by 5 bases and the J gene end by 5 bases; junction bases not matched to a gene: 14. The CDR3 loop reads CASSLRAGTSGVDEQYF. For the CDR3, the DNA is TGTGCCAGTAGTCTTAGAGCTGGGACTAGCGGAGTTGACGAGCAGTACTTC.